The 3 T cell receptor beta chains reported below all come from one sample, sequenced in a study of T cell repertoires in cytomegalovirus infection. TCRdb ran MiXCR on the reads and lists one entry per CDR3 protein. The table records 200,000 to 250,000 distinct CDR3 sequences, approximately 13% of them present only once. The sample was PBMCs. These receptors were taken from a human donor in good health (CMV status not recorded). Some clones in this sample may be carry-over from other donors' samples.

The CDR3: CASSLVQGTNTGELFF. The DNA of the CDR3 is TGTGCCAGCAGTTTAGTACAGGGCACGAACACCGGGGAGCTGTTTTTT. This chain links TRBV12-3 or TRBV12-4 with TRBJ2-2; possible D gene TRBD1, 6 bases. Trimming removed 1 base from V and 0 bases from J, with 9 bases in between. This CDR3 is 16 amino acids long.

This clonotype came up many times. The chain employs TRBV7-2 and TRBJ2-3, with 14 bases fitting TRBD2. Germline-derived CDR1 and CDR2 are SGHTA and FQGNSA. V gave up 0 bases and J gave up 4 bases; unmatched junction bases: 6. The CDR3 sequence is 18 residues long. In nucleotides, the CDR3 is TGTGCCAGCAGCTTAGCAGGACTAGCGGGGGGTTTCGCAGATACGCAGTATTTT. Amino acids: CASSLAGLAGGFADTQYF.

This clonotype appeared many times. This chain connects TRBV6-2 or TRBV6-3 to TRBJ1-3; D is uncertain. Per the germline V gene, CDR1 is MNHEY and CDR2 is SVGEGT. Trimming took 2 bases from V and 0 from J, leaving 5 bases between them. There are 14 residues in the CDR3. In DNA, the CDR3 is TGTGCCAGCAGTTACGGGAGCTCTGGAAACACCATATATTTT. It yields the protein CASSYGSSGNTIYF.